The 26 T cell receptor beta chains reported below all come from one sample, sequenced in a study of cytomegalovirus exposure and HLA in healthy donors. PCR involved 60 Vbeta and 13 Jbeta primers. Produced via immunoSEQ multiplex PCR; TCRdb's table is partial and in-frame only. The data hold 130,000 to 150,000 clones, with approximately 79% observed a single time. The sample was PBMCs. The receptors shown here come from a man aged 18-30 years in good health and CMV-seropositive.

The CDR3 DNA reads TGTGCCAGTAGTATACGGGGATCCTCTGAAGCTTTCTTT. Translating gives CASSIRGSSEAFF. V and J are TRBV19 and TRBJ1-1; D is ambiguous. This CDR3 comprises 13 residues. In germline, CDR1 is LNHDA, CDR2 SQIVND (reference sequence). Between the trimmed V and J ends, which lost 2 bases and 6 bases, there was a span of 10 bases.

In this sample, this clone turned up once. The chain is built from TRBV29-1 and TRBJ2-7; D uncertain. Trimming took 6 bases from V and 2 from J, leaving 8 bases between them. The CDR3 is made up of 11 amino acids. CDR1 SQVTM and CDR2 ANQGSEA come from the germline V gene. The CDR3 region is CSVSGTYEQYF. CDR3 nucleotide sequence: TGCAGCGTGAGTGGTACCTACGAGCAGTACTTC.

The chain carries TRBV19 and TRBJ2-7, with 9 bases matching TRBD1. The CDR3 is 15 amino acids. The V gene end was trimmed by 3 bases and the J gene end by 5 bases; junction bases not matched to a gene: 8. CDR1 and CDR2 (germline): LNHDA, SQIVND (reference sequence). In nucleotides, the CDR3 is TGTGCCAGTAGTATTGGTGGGACAGGGTTTGACGAGCAGTACTTC. Its translation is CASSIGGTGFDEQYF.

The V gene is TRBV14, the J gene TRBJ2-1; possible D gene TRBD1, 6 bases. The CDR3 has 13 amino acids. Trimming took 6 bases from V and 9 from J, leaving 15 bases between them. Germline loops: CDR1 SGHDN, CDR2 FVKESK. CDR3 sequence (DNA): TGTGCCAGCAGGATTACCGGGACACCTGAGCAGTTCTTC. Its translation: CASRITGTPEQFF.

The chain couples TRBV5-6 to TRBJ1-1, with 7 bases fitting TRBD1. Germline trimming cut 2 bases from V and 5 bases from J; bases unmatched to any gene: 6. The CDR3 runs 14 residues. The germline CDR1 and CDR2 sequences are SGHDT and YYEEEE. CDR3 protein: CASSFDTGETEAFF. The CDR3 coding sequence is TGTGCCAGCAGCTTTGATACAGGGGAAACTGAAGCTTTCTTT. Using reference TRBV5-6 and TRBJ1-1 for the parts outside the CDR3, the full variable domain is DAGVTQSPTHLIKTRGQQVTLRCSPKSGHDTVSWYQQALGQGPQFIFQYYEEEERQRGNFPDRFSGHQFPNYSSELNVNALLLGDSALYLCASSFDTGETEAFFGQGTRLTVV.

This sequence joins TRBV29-1 and TRBJ2-3, with 7 bases fitting TRBD2. Germline lookup yields CDR1 SQVTM and CDR2 ANQGSEA. The CDR3 has 15 amino acids. V was clipped by 4 bases and J by 2 bases; unmatched bases: 9. In DNA, the CDR3 is TGCAGCGTTGTTTGGTCAAGCGGGGTCACAGATACGCAGTATTTT. Translating gives CSVVWSSGVTDTQYF.

This chain joins TRBV4-1 and TRBJ1-6, with D uncertain. There are 16 residues in the CDR3. Trimming took 1 base from V and 9 from J, leaving 16 bases between them. Germline V lookup: CDR1 MGHRA, CDR2 YSYEKL. The CDR3 nucleotides read TGCGCCAGCAGCCAAGTGGGCAGGACTCTGATTTCACCCCTCCACTTT. Protein: CASSQVGRTLISPLHF.

The V gene is TRBV18, the J gene TRBJ1-2; no clear D. Germline CDR1 KGHSH, CDR2 LQKENI. The CDR3 runs to 13 residues. The germline V and J ends were trimmed by 6 bases and 4 bases, with 12 bases remaining between them. CDR3 sequence (DNA): TGTGCCAGCTCCCGGGAGGAAGTCTATGGCTACACCTTC. Its translation: CASSREEVYGYTF.

The chain uses TRBV27 and TRBJ2-4; TRBD2 is a possible D gene (6 bases). The germline CDR1 and CDR2 sequences are MNHEY and SMNVEV (reference sequence). With 4 bases removed from V and 0 bases from J, the gap between germline ends came to 13 bases. The CDR3 consists of 16 residues. CDR3 amino acids: CASSSSWGLAKNIQYF. The CDR3 DNA reads TGTGCCAGCAGTTCTAGCTGGGGACTAGCCAAAAACATTCAGTACTTC.

This chain connects TRBV18 to TRBJ1-2; 7 bases match TRBD1. In germline, CDR1 is KGHSH, CDR2 LQKENI. The CDR3 covers 15 residues. V lost 5 bases to trimming and J lost 3 bases; unmatched junction nucleotides: 9. The CDR3 sequence: CASSAGQEGYYGYTF. The DNA for the CDR3 is TGTGCCAGCTCAGCTGGACAGGAGGGTTACTATGGCTACACCTTC.

This clone showed up just a few times. This rearrangement joins TRBV4-2 to TRBJ2-7, with D perhaps TRBD2 (6 bases). CDR3 size: 14 residues. Germline V gene lookup returns CDR1 LGHNA and CDR2 YNFKEQ. Between the trimmed V and J ends, which lost 4 bases and 5 bases, there was a span of 15 bases. CDR3 coding DNA: TGTGCCAGCAGCCGCACCGGGACTCCCGACGAGCAGTACTTC. Protein sequence: CASSRTGTPDEQYF.

On this clone: The identical CDR3 is also encoded by other nucleotide sequences in the sample. J is TRBJ2-3 and V is TRBV5-1; D not resolved. Germline CDR1 and CDR2: SGHRS and YFSETQ. V was trimmed by 2 bases and J by 0 bases, leaving 7 bases between them. The CDR3 runs to 14 residues. The chain's CDR3 is CASSFGTSTDTQYF. Written as DNA, the CDR3 is TGCGCCAGCAGCTTTGGCACCAGCACAGATACGCAGTATTTT.

The chain links TRBV7-9 to TRBJ2-1; D unclear. This CDR3 region has 15 residues. Germline V gene sequence: CDR1 SEHNR, CDR2 FQNEAQ (reference sequence). V gave up 5 bases and J gave up 4 bases, with 15 bases separating them. The CDR3 sequence: CASSAPLELYNEQFF. The CDR3 bases are TGTGCCAGCAGCGCCCCGTTGGAGCTATACAATGAGCAGTTCTTC.

This clone was seen just once. The chain is built from TRBV5-1 and TRBJ1-6, with D tentatively TRBD1 (5 bases). The germline V gene has CDR1 SGHRS and CDR2 YFSETQ. The CDR3 sequence is 14 residues long. The germline V and J ends were trimmed by 1 base and 5 bases, with 7 bases remaining between them. The CDR3 loop is CASSLMTDNSPLHF. The CDR3, as DNA: TGCGCCAGCAGCTTGATGACAGATAATTCACCCCTCCACTTT.

The J gene is TRBJ1-2, the V gene TRBV28, with 10 bases that match TRBD1. The CDR3 runs 15 residues. Germline values: CDR1 MDHEN, CDR2 SYDVKM. The junction had 6 bases not matched to a gene; V was cut back by 5 bases and J by 3 bases. In nucleotides, the CDR3 is TGTGCCAGCAGTCGGGGGACAGGGGCCCACTATGGCTACACCTTC. It codes for CASSRGTGAHYGYTF.

The CDR3 is CASSSLQGANYGYTF. As DNA, the CDR3 is TGTGCCAGCAGCTCTCTACAGGGGGCGAACTATGGCTACACCTTC. The chain joins TRBV7-2 to TRBJ1-2, with 9 positions matching TRBD1. The CDR3 runs to 15 residues. Germline V gene sequence: CDR1 SGHTA, CDR2 FQGNSA. Trimming removed 4 bases from V and 2 bases from J; junction bases left unmatched: 5.

The chain is built from TRBV27 and TRBJ1-5; 9 nucleotides agree with TRBD1. There are 15 residues in the CDR3. With 5 bases clipped from V and 7 bases from J, the junction kept 9 bases outside the gene matches. Germline CDR1 and CDR2: MNHEY and SMNVEV (reference sequence). DNA for the CDR3: TGTGCCAGCAGTGCCGGACAGGGGCGAGGACAGCCCCAGCATTTT. Its protein is CASSAGQGRGQPQHF.

Comments on this clone: Other DNA sequences of this sample code for an identical CDR3. The chain has TRBV6-6 and TRBJ2-7, with D perhaps matching TRBD2 (5 bases). From germline, CDR1 is MNHNY and CDR2 SVGAGI (reference sequence). Deletions cut 3 bases from V and 6 bases from J, with 9 bases between. The CDR3 has 12 amino acids. CDR3 sequence: CASSYPEGEQYF. The CDR3 nucleotides read TGTGCCAGCAGTTATCCAGAGGGCGAGCAGTACTTC.

This chain links TRBV18 with TRBJ1-3; 7 bases line up with TRBD1. CDR1 and CDR2 from the germline V gene are KGHSH and LQKENI. This CDR3 contains 15 residues. The trim removed 3 bases at V and 2 bases at J, leaving 4 bases unmatched. The CDR3 region has the DNA TGTGCCAGCTCACCCGGGACAGTCCCTGGAAACACCATATATTTT. This codes for CASSPGTVPGNTIYF.

The CDR3 region is CASSQVGGNTIYF. CDR3 in DNA: TGTGCCAGCAGCCAGGTCGGTGGAAACACCATATATTTT. The V gene is TRBV14, the J gene TRBJ1-3; D remains ambiguous. The germline V gene encodes CDR1 SGHDN and CDR2 FVKESK. With 3 bases removed from V and 3 bases from J, the gap between germline ends came to 6 bases. The length of the CDR3 is 13 residues. Full variable domain (rest looked up from reference TRBV14 and TRBJ1-3): EAGVTQFPSHSVIEKGQTVTLRCDPISGHDNLYWYRRVMGKEIKFLLHFVKESKQDESGMPNNRFLAERTGGTYSTLKVQPAELEDSGVYFCASSQVGGNTIYFGEGSWLTVV.

About this clone: This sample includes further DNA sequences coding for the same CDR3. This rearrangement joins TRBV5-1 to TRBJ2-1; D is unresolved. The V end lost 3 bases, the J end lost 4 bases, and 2 bases lay between the germline ends. The CDR3 extends over 11 amino acids. Germline CDR1 reads SGHRS; CDR2 reads YFSETQ. The chain's CDR3 is CASSSYNEQFF. The CDR3 DNA reads TGCGCCAGCAGCTCATACAATGAGCAGTTCTTC.

The rearrangement joins TRBV6-5 to TRBJ1-3; D is uncertain. With 0 bases removed from V and 0 bases from J, the gap between germline ends came to 6 bases. CDR1 and CDR2 from the germline V gene are MNHEY and SVGAGI. The CDR3 is 15 amino acids. The CDR3 protein is CASSYSGSSGNTIYF. The CDR3 nucleotides are TGTGCCAGCAGTTACTCTGGGAGCTCTGGAAACACCATATATTTT.

The V and J genes are TRBV4-2 and TRBJ1-2, with no clear D. V lost 4 bases and J 4 bases, leaving 16 bases between the germline ends. Germline V gene lookup returns CDR1 LGHNA and CDR2 YNFKEQ. The CDR3 spans 15 residues. The CDR3 loop reads CASSPQEASSYGYTF. CDR3 bases: TGTGCCAGCAGCCCCCAGGAGGCTTCTAGCTATGGCTACACCTTC.

The chain employs TRBV4-2 and TRBJ2-7; unclear D gene. The CDR3 has 11 amino acids. V dropped 4 bases and J dropped 6 bases, with 7 bases sitting between them. The germline V gene has CDR1 LGHNA and CDR2 YNFKEQ. The CDR3 spells CASSPGLEQYF. CDR3 sequence (DNA): TGTGCCAGCAGCCCGGGTCTCGAGCAGTACTTC.

This chain uses TRBV7-9 with TRBJ1-2; TRBD1 agrees at 7 bases. CDR3 size: 15 residues. Germline V gene sequence: CDR1 SEHNR, CDR2 FQNEAQ (reference sequence). V shed 1 base and J 7 bases; nucleotides not matched to a gene: 9. CDR3 DNA: TGTGCCAGCAGCTTAGGGTTGGCAGGGGGAGGTGGCTACACCTTC. Protein: CASSLGLAGGGGYTF. The whole variable domain, filled in from reference TRBV7-9 and TRBJ1-2, reads DTGVSQNPRHKITKRGQNVTFRCDPISEHNRLYWYRQTLGQGPEFLTYFQNEAQLEKSRLLSDRFSAERPKGSFSTLEIQRTEQGDSAMYLCASSLGLAGGGGYTFGSGTRLTVV.

CDR3 nucleotide sequence: TGTGCCAGCAGCCAAGGACAGGGCTCTGGAAACACCATATATTTT. Translation: CASSQGQGSGNTIYF. V usage is TRBV4-2 and J usage is TRBJ1-3, with 7 nucleotides matching TRBD1. CDR3 length: 15 residues. Germline V gives CDR1 LGHNA, CDR2 YNFKEQ. Trimming at V came to 1 base and at J to 0 bases, leaving 0 bases not matched to a gene.